This TCR beta chain was retrieved from a study of cytomegalovirus exposure and HLA in healthy donors. General study results and limits: Reportedly, cytomegalovirus status was diagnosed with high sensitivity and specificity. One cluster of highly shared sequence variants probably arose as a sequencing artifact.

On this clone: Its antigen is as yet unknown.

60 Vbeta and 13 Jbeta primers were used in PCR. Profiled with immunoSEQ multiplex PCR; TCRdb holds only in-frame clones, not every one. The sample has 90,000 to 150,000 clones, approximately 15% seen once; the top ten hold under 2.5%. Germline V gene data show CDR1 as LNHDA and CDR2 as SQIVND (reference sequence). Trimming removed 3 bases at V and 0 bases at J, with 15 bases between. CDR3 size: 17 residues. The gene calls are TRBV19 and TRBJ2-1; no clear D gene. The source is a woman younger than 35 in good health and CMV-seronegative. The sample comprised PBMCs. The CDR3 bases are TGTGCCAGTAGTATCCACCTTTCTCCCAGCTCCTACAATGAGCAGTTCTTC. It is translated as CASSIHLSPSSYNEQFF.